One sample yielded the 15 T cell receptor beta chains listed below, sequenced in a study of immune cell composition in non-small cell lung cancer. Generated by immunoSEQ multiplex PCR, the TCRdb table keeps only in-frame clones and is missing some. The repertoire holds 2,800 or so clones, with around three quarters as singletons. Normal lung was taken at the farthest possible site, at least 3 cm from tumour. The sample consisted of non-adjacent lung tissue. The receptors were gathered from a human donor with non-small cell lung cancer.

The chain is built from TRBV2 and TRBJ2-1, with unresolved D. The CDR3 is made up of 14 amino acids. V was cut by 0 bases and J by 4 bases, with 7 bases left in between. From germline, CDR1 is SNHLY and CDR2 FYNNEI. CDR3 in amino acids: CASSEALSYNEQFF. CDR3 nucleotide sequence: TGTGCCAGCAGTGAAGCTCTTTCTTACAATGAGCAGTTCTTC. Full variable domain (missing parts from reference TRBV2 and TRBJ2-1): EPEVTQTPSHQVTQMGQEVILRCVPISNHLYFYWYRQILGQKVEFLVSFYNNEISEKSEIFDDQFSVERPDGSNFTLKIRSTKLEDSAMYFCASSEALSYNEQFFGPGTRLTVL.

The chain uses TRBV2 and TRBJ1-2, with a weak D call TRBD1 (6 bases). Looked up from germline, CDR1 is SNHLY and CDR2 is FYNNEI. V was clipped by 6 bases and J by 2 bases, with 19 bases between them. This CDR3 has 16 amino acids. DNA of the CDR3: TGTGCCAGCAGAACTCGGACAGCCGGTGAGAACTATGGCTACACCTTC. Amino acid sequence: CASRTRTAGENYGYTF.

There are a few counts of this clone. The DNA for the CDR3 is TGTGCCAGCAGCTTAACAGCATCCTCTGGAAACACCATATATTTT. This sequence encodes CASSLTASSGNTIYF. The chain employs TRBV7-6 and TRBJ1-3, with no clear D. CDR3 size: 15 residues. Germline V lookup: CDR1 SGHVS, CDR2 FNYEAQ. The V gene lost 2 bases and the J gene lost 0 bases, with 8 bases spanning the gap.

The chain has TRBV11-2 and TRBJ1-3; 8 bases line up with TRBD1. This CDR3 is 15 amino acids long. J gave up 5 bases and V 4 bases, and 7 bases lay outside the gene matches. Germline-derived CDR1 and CDR2 are SGHAT and FQNNGV. CDR3 in amino acids: CASSSGGLGRNTIYF. The CDR3, as DNA: TGTGCCAGCAGCTCAGGGGGCCTAGGCAGAAACACCATATATTTT.

V gene TRBV28 combines with J gene TRBJ2-1; D perhaps matches TRBD2 (5 bases). Germline loops: CDR1 MDHEN, CDR2 SYDVKM. V dropped 0 bases and J dropped 5 bases, with 14 bases sitting between them. The CDR3 totals 16 residues. The CDR3 nucleotides read TGTGCCAGCAGTTTATGGTTCGAGGGCCGGGACAATGAGCAGTTCTTC. Its translation: CASSLWFEGRDNEQFF.

This rearrangement joins TRBV5-6 to TRBJ1-4; 9 nucleotides line up with TRBD1. The ends lost 4 bases at V and 6 bases at J; junction bases unmatched: 1. The CDR3 has 13 residues. The germline CDR1 and CDR2 sequences are SGHDT and YYEEEE. Here the CDR3 DNA reads TGTGCCAGCAGCCGGACAGGGGATGAAAAACTGTTTTTT. It is translated as CASSRTGDEKLFF.

J is TRBJ2-7 and V is TRBV5-1; D is ambiguous. Germline V CDR1 and CDR2: SGHRS, YFSETQ. There are 12 residues in the CDR3. Trimming shortened V by 1 base and J by 5 bases, and 7 bases separated the two germline ends. CDR3 sequence: CASSLRLDEQYF. The CDR3 coding sequence is TGCGCCAGCAGCTTGAGACTCGACGAGCAGTACTTC. Full variable domain (outside the CDR3, taken from reference TRBV5-1 and TRBJ2-7): KAGVTQTPRYLIKTRGQQVTLSCSPISGHRSVSWYQQTPGQGLQFLFEYFSETQRNKGNFPGRFSGRQFSNSRSEMNVSTLELGDSALYLCASSLRLDEQYFGPGTRLTVT.

This chain connects TRBV5-4 to TRBJ2-1; the match to TRBD1 covers 7 bases. Germline loops: CDR1 SGHNT, CDR2 YYREEE (reference sequence). Trimming at V came to 5 bases and at J to 2 bases, leaving 10 bases not matched to a gene. The CDR3 length is 16 residues. CDR3 amino acids: CASRSGQSITYNEQFF. The CDR3 coding sequence is TGTGCCAGCAGGTCGGGACAGTCGATAACCTACAATGAGCAGTTCTTC.

The chain links TRBV11-2 to TRBJ2-7; 7 bases map to TRBD2. CDR1 SGHAT and CDR2 FQNNGV come from the germline V gene. V shed 2 bases, J shed 3 bases, and the junction held 7 bases outside the gene matches. This CDR3 is 15 amino acids long. The CDR3 loop is CASSLLGGEVYEQYF. In DNA, the CDR3 is TGTGCCAGCAGCTTATTGGGGGGGGAAGTCTACGAGCAGTACTTC.

This clone was recorded a few times. CDR3 residues: CASSLQLPPPDSDTGELFF. DNA of the CDR3: TGCGCCAGCAGCCTTCAGCTACCCCCCCCCGACAGTGACACCGGGGAGCTGTTTTTT. The rearrangement uses TRBV4-1 and TRBJ2-2, with D perhaps matching TRBD1 (5 bases). The CDR3 length is 19 residues. Trimming removed 4 bases at V and 3 bases at J, with 24 bases between. Germline V gene data show CDR1 as MGHRA and CDR2 as YSYEKL.

The gene calls are TRBV4-2 and TRBJ2-2; D is perhaps TRBD2 (5 bases). Trimming took off 5 bases at V and 3 bases at J, with 10 bases between the two ends. CDR3 size: 14 residues. The V gene's germline CDR1 is LGHNA and CDR2 YNFKEQ. The CDR3 region has the DNA TGTGCCAGCAGCTCTCCGCGGGACACCGGGGAGCTGTTTTTT. This encodes CASSSPRDTGELFF.

This chain uses TRBV5-6 with TRBJ2-5; 8 bases fit TRBD1. The CDR3 length is 15 residues. V gave up 0 bases and J gave up 7 bases; unmatched junction bases: 8. The germline V gene has CDR1 SGHDT and CDR2 YYEEEE. The CDR3 spells CASSLAEQGGRTQYF. For the CDR3, the DNA is TGTGCCAGCAGCTTGGCTGAACAGGGGGGTAGGACCCAGTACTTC.

The V and J genes are TRBV7-6 and TRBJ1-2; 7 bases line up with TRBD1. Unmatched junction bases numbered 6, after V lost 6 bases and J lost 5 bases. The germline CDR1 and CDR2 sequences are SGHVS and FNYEAQ. The CDR3 length is 13 residues. This chain's CDR3 is CASSMGGQYGYTF. The CDR3 nucleotides read TGTGCCAGCAGTATGGGGGGACAGTATGGCTACACCTTC. The full variable domain, completed using reference TRBV7-6 and TRBJ1-2, is GAGVSQSPRYKVTKRGQDVALRCDPISGHVSLYWYRQALGQGPEFLTYFNYEAQQDKSGLPNDRFSAERPEGSISTLTIQRTEQRDSAMYRCASSMGGQYGYTFGSGTRLTVV.

The chain employs TRBV13 and TRBJ2-7, with D uncertain. The germline V and J ends were trimmed by 5 bases and 7 bases, with 12 bases remaining between them. This CDR3 spans 12 amino acids. Germline V gives CDR1 PRHDT, CDR2 FYEKMQ (reference sequence). CDR3 loop: CASSQTLGEQYF. The CDR3 DNA reads as TGTGCCAGCAGCCAAACGCTAGGTGAGCAGTACTTC.

The chain joins TRBV2 to TRBJ2-3; D remains ambiguous. This CDR3 has 16 residues. Trimming shortened V by 7 bases and J by 0 bases, and 17 bases separated the two germline ends. The germline CDR1 and CDR2 sequences are SNHLY and FYNNEI. CDR3 in amino acids: CASTPTAVSSTDTQYF. The CDR3 region has the DNA TGTGCCAGCACCCCCACTGCGGTTTCTAGCACAGATACGCAGTATTTT.